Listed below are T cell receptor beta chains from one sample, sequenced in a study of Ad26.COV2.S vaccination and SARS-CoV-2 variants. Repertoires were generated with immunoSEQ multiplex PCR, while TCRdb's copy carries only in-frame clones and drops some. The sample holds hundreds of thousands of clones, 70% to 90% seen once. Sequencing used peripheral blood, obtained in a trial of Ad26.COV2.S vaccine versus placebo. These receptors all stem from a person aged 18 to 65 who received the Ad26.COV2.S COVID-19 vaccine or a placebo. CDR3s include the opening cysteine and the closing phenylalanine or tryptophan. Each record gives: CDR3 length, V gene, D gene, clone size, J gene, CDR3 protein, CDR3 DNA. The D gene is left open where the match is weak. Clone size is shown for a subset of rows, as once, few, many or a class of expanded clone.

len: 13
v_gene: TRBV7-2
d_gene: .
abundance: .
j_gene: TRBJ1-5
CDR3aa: CASSFKGRQPQHF
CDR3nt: TGTGCCAGCAGCTTCAAGGGAAGGCAGCCCCAGCATTTT

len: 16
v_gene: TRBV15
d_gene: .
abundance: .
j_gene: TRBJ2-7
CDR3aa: CATSRDRFLPSYEQYF
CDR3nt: TGTGCCACCAGCAGAGATCGCTTTCTCCCATCCTACGAGCAGTACTTC

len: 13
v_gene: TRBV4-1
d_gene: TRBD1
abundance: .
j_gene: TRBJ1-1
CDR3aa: CASSQVRGTEAFF
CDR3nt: TGCGCCAGCAGCCAAGTCAGGGGGACTGAAGCTTTCTTT

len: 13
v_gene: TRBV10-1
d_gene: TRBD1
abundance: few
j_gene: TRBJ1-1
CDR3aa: CAKKGASGTEAFF
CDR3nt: TGCGCCAAAAAGGGGGCGTCGGGCACTGAAGCTTTCTTT

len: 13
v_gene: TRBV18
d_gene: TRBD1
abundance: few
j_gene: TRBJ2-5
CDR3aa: CASSPLGQGAQYF
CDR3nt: TGTGCCAGCTCACCACTGGGACAGGGGGCCCAGTACTTC

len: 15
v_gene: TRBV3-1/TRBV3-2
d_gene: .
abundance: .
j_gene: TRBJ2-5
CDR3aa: CASSQDIGSQETQYF
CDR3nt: TGTGCCAGCAGCCAAGATATCGGCAGCCAAGAGACCCAGTACTTC

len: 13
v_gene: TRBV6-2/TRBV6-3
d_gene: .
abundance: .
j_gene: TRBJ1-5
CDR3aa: CASSPPINQPQHF
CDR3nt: TGTGCCAGCAGTCCGCCGATAAATCAGCCCCAGCATTTT

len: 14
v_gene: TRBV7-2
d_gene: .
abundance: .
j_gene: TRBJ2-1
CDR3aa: CASSLEASPNEQFF
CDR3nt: TGTGCCAGCAGCTTAGAGGCTAGTCCCAATGAGCAGTTCTTC

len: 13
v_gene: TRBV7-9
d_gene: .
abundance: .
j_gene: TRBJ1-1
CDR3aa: CASSLGGFTEAFF
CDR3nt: TGTGCCAGCAGCTTGGGGGGGTTCACTGAAGCTTTCTTT

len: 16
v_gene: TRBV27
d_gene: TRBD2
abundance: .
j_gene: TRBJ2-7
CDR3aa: CASSAATSGRSNEQYF
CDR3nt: TGTGCCAGCAGTGCCGCTACTAGCGGGAGGTCCAACGAGCAGTACTTC

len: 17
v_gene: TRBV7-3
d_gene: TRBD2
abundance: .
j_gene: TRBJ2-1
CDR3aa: CASSSTPLAGGGGEQFF
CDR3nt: TGTGCCAGCAGCTCGACGCCCCTAGCGGGCGGCGGGGGAGAGCAGTTCTTC

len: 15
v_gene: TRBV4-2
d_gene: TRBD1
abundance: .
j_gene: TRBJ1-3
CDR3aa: CASSQEQGFGNTIYF
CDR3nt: TGTGCCAGCAGCCAAGAACAGGGGTTCGGAAACACCATATATTTT

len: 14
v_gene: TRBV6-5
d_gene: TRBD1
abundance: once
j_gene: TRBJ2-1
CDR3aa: CASRATGTVGEQFF
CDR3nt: TGTGCCAGCAGGGCCACCGGGACAGTCGGTGAGCAGTTCTTC

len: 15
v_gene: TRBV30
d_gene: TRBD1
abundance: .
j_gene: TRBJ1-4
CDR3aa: CAWSVQGALQEKLFF
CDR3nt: TGTGCCTGGAGTGTACAGGGGGCTCTGCAGGAAAAACTGTTTTTT

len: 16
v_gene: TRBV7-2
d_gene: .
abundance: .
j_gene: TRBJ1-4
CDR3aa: CASSFMIGLANEKLFF
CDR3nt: TGTGCCAGCAGCTTCATGATAGGGTTGGCTAATGAAAAACTGTTTTTT

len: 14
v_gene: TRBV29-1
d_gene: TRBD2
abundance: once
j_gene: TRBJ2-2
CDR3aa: CSLVRGKFTGELFF
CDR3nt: TGCAGCCTCGTGCGGGGGAAGTTTACCGGGGAGCTGTTTTTT

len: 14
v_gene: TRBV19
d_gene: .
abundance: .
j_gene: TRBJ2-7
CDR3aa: CASSTRGGGHEQYF
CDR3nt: TGTGCCAGTAGTACCCGCGGAGGGGGGCACGAGCAGTACTTC

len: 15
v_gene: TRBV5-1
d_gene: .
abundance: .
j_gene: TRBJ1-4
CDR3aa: CASSLITGMNEKLFF
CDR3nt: TGCGCCAGCAGCTTGATTACAGGAATGAATGAAAAACTGTTTTTT

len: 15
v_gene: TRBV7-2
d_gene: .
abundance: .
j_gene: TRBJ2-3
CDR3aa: CASSSSGTRTDTQYF
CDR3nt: TGTGCCAGCAGCTCCTCCGGGACCCGGACAGATACGCAGTATTTT

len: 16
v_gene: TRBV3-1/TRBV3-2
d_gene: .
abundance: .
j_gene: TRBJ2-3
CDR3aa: CASSQDVGGGTDTQYF
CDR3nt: TGTGCCAGCAGCCAAGATGTGGGAGGTGGCACAGATACGCAGTATTTT

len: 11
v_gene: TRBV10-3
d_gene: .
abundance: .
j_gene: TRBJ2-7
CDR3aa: CAIIGAYEQYF
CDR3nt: TGTGCCATCATTGGGGCCTACGAGCAGTACTTC

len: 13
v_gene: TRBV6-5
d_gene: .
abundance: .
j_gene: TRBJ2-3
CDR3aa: CASSYSLGDTQYF
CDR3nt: TGTGCCAGCAGTTACTCCTTGGGGGATACGCAGTATTTT

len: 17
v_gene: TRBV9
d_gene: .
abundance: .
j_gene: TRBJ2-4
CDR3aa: CASSPNEGGLAKNIQYF
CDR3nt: TGTGCCAGCAGCCCGAATGAGGGGGGGCTAGCCAAAAACATTCAGTACTTC

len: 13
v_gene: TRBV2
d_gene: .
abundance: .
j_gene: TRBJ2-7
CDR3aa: CASSEWGAGEQYF
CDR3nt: TGTGCCAGCAGTGAGTGGGGGGCCGGCGAGCAGTACTTC

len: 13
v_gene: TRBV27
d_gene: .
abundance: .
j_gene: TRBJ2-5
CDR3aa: CASSLVGVETQYF
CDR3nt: TGTGCCAGCAGTTTAGTGGGAGTGGAGACCCAGTACTTC

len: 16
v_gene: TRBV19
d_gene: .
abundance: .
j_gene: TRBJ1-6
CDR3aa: CASSPRGAGNNSPLHF
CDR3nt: TGTGCCAGTAGTCCGCGAGGGGCAGGGAATAATTCACCCCTCCACTTT

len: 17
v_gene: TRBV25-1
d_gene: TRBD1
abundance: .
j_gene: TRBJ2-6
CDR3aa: CASSEGQSWSGANVLTF
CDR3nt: TGTGCCAGCAGTGAGGGACAGTCCTGGTCTGGGGCCAACGTCCTGACTTTC

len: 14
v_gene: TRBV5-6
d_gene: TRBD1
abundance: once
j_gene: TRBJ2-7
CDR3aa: CASSRGTGGYEQYF
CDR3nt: TGTGCCAGCAGCCGGGGGACAGGGGGGTACGAGCAGTACTTC

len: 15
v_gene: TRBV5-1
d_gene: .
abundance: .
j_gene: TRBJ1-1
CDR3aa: CASSWSLGADTEAFF
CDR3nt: TGCGCCAGCAGCTGGTCCTTGGGGGCGGACACTGAAGCTTTCTTT

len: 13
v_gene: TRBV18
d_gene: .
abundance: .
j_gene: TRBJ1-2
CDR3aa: CASSPGRDYGYTF
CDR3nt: TGTGCCAGCTCACCAGGAAGGGACTATGGCTACACCTTC

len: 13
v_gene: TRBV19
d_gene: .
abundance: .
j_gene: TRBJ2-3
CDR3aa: CAIPPGGTDTQYF
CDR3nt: TGTGCCATTCCGCCAGGGGGCACAGATACGCAGTATTTT

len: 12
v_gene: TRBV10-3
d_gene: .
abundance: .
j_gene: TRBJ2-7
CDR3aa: CATGTKTYEQYF
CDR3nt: TGTGCCACCGGGACAAAAACCTACGAGCAGTACTTC

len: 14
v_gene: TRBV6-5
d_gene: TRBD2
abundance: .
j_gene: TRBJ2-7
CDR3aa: CASGLAGGLYEQYF
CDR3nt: TGTGCCAGCGGGCTAGCGGGAGGGCTGTACGAGCAGTACTTC

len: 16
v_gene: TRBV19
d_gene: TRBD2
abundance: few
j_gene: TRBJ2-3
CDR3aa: CASSTGRAGGTDTQYF
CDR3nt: TGTGCCAGTAGTACCGGGAGGGCGGGGGGCACAGATACGCAGTATTTT

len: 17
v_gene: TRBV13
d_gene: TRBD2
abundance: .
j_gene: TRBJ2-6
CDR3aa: CASSLGLAGVGANVLTF
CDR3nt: TGTGCCAGCAGCTTAGGACTAGCGGGGGTTGGGGCCAACGTCCTGACTTTC

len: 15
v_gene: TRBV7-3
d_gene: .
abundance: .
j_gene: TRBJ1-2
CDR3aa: CASSPGTADNYGYTF
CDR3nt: TGTGCCAGCAGCCCAGGGACGGCGGATAACTATGGCTACACCTTC

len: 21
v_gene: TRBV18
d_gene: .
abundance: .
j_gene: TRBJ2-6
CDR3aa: CASSPQRPSTGIMAGANVLTF
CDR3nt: TGTGCCAGCTCACCACAGCGTCCTTCCACCGGGATCATGGCCGGGGCCAACGTCCTGACTTTC

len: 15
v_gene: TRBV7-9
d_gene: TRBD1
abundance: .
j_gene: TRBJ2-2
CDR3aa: CASSFGTGSTGELFF
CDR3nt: TGTGCCAGCAGCTTTGGGACAGGTTCCACCGGGGAGCTGTTTTTT

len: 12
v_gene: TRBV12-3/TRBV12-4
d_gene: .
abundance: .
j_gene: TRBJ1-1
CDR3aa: CASSGGRNEAFF
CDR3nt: TGTGCCAGCAGCGGCGGACGGAATGAAGCTTTCTTT

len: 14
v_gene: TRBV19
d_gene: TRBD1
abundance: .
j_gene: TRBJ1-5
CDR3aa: CASSATGGNQPQHF
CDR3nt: TGTGCCAGTAGCGCGACAGGGGGCAATCAGCCCCAGCATTTT

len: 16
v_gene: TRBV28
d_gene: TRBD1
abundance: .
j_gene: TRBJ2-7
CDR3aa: CASSFLRTGGSYEQYF
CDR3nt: TGTGCCAGCAGTTTCTTAAGGACAGGGGGCTCCTACGAGCAGTACTTC

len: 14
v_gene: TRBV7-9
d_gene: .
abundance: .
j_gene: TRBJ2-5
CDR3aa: CASSLSLLQETQYF
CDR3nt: TGTGCCAGCAGCTTATCCCTTTTGCAAGAGACCCAGTACTTC

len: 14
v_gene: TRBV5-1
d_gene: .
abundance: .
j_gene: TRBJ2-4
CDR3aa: CASSLETQGGIQYF
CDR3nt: TGCGCCAGCAGCTTGGAAACCCAGGGCGGCATTCAGTACTTC

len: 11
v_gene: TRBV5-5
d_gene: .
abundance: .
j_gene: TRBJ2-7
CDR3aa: CASSARYEQYF
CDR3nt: TGTGCCAGCAGCGCCCGCTACGAGCAGTACTTC

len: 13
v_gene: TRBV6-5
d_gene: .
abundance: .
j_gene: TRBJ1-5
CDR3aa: CASSPSDNQPQHF
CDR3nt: TGTGCCAGCAGTCCAAGTGACAATCAGCCCCAGCATTTT